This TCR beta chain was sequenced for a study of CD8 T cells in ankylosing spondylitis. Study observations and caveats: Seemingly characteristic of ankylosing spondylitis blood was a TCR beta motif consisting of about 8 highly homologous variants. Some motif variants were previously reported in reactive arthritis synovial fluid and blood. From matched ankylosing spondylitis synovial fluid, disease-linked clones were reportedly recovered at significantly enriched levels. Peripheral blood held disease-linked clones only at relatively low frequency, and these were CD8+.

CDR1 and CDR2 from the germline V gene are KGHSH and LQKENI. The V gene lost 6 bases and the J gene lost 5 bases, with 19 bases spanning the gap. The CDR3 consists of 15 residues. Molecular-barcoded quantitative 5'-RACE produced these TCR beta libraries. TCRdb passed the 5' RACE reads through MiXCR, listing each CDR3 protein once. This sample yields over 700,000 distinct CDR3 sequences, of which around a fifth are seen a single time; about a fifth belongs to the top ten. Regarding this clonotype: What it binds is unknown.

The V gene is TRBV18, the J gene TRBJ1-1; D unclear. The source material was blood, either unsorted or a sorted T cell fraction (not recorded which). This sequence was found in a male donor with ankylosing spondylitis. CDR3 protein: CASSWTVSRFTEAFF. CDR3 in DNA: TGTGCCAGCTCGTGGACTGTTTCCCGGTTTACTGAAGCTTTCTTT.